The 18 T cell receptor beta chains below were found in one sample sequenced in a study of T-cell reconstitution after alpha-beta-depleted transplantation in children. Unique molecular identifiers were used in preparing the TCRbeta library. TCRdb independently ran MiXCR on the PCR reads; one entry per CDR3 protein. The sample lists 600,000 to 700,000 distinct CDR3 sequences; around 13% were seen once. The sample consisted of PBMCs, taken before TCRalphabeta/CD19-depleted stem cell transplant. The receptors stem from a girl aged 2 to 9 with congenital amegakaryocytic thrombocytopenia, due to receive a stem cell transplant.

This clonotype was detected many times. This rearrangement joins TRBV9 to TRBJ2-3; 7 positions match TRBD2. J was trimmed by 3 bases and V by 5 bases; bases with no gene match: 21. The CDR3 sequence is 19 residues long. Germline V CDR1 and CDR2: SGDLS, YYNGEE. As DNA, the CDR3 is TGTGCCAGCAGTCGATCCGTCGGAGACGGGACTATTAGAACAGATACGCAGTATTTT. It yields the protein CASSRSVGDGTIRTDTQYF.

This clonotype has at least ten counts. The DNA is omitted, as the CDR3 cannot be located on it reliably, and the CDR3 follows TCRdb's listing. V gene TRBV6-2 or TRBV6-3 combines with J gene TRBJ2-1; TRBD1, as called in the table, went unchecked against the DNA. Germline values: CDR1 MNHEY, CDR2 SVGEGT. Both ends counted, the CDR3 spans 15 residues. The CDR3: CASSSSGQDYNEQFF.

This clonotype was found a few times. The chain's CDR3 is CSASSSLTGPTPYEQYF. In DNA, the CDR3 is TGCAGTGCTAGTTCTAGTCTGACAGGTCCTACCCCCTACGAGCAGTACTTC. The chain joins TRBV20-1 to TRBJ2-7, with a possible D match to TRBD1 (6 bases). This CDR3 has 17 amino acids. Looked up from germline, CDR1 is DFQATT and CDR2 is SNEGSKA (reference sequence). V lost 3 bases and J 2 bases, leaving 23 bases between the germline ends.

The chain recombines TRBV20-1 with TRBJ2-1; TRBD2 matches 10 bases. Germline assignment: CDR1 DFQATT and CDR2 SNEGSKA (reference sequence). V shed 5 bases and J 0 bases; nucleotides not matched to a gene: 10. CDR3 length: 17 amino acids. The CDR3 nucleotides are TGCAGTGCTGGCGGCCGGTCTAGCGGGAGCTCCTACAATGAGCAGTTCTTC. It codes for CSAGGRSSGSSYNEQFF.

This clonotype turned up a few times. The rearrangement uses TRBV29-1 and TRBJ2-1; D uncertain. Germline CDR1 and CDR2: SQVTM and ANQGSEA. CDR3 length equals 14 residues. The ends were cut back, 3 bases at V and 0 bases at J, with 9 bases in the middle. The CDR3 loop is CSVDSPSSYNEQFF. As DNA, the CDR3 is TGCAGCGTTGACTCGCCTAGCTCCTACAATGAGCAGTTCTTC.

The rearrangement joins TRBV20-1 to TRBJ2-3, with 8 bases matching TRBD2. Germline V CDR1 and CDR2: DFQATT, SNEGSKA (reference sequence). After removal of 5 bases from V and 6 bases from J, the junction contained 7 bases not matched to a gene. CDR3 length equals 13 residues. The DNA for the CDR3 is TGCAGTGCTGATACCGGGAGGGTGGATACGCAGTATTTT. The encoded protein is CSADTGRVDTQYF.

This clonotype was counted only a few times. The gene calls are TRBV6-5 and TRBJ2-2, with D possibly matching TRBD2 (6 bases). The CDR3 totals 15 residues. V was trimmed by 4 bases and J by 3 bases, leaving 12 bases between them. Germline CDR1 reads MNHEY; CDR2 reads SVGAGI. CDR3 in DNA: TGTGCCAGCAGTTTTTTTAGCGGACACACCGGGGAGCTGTTTTTT. It specifies CASSFFSGHTGELFF.

This clonotype has at least ten counts. The CDR3 is CSARAANPILFNEQFF. CDR3 DNA sequence: TGCAGTGCTAGGGCGGCTAACCCCATATTATTCAATGAGCAGTTCTTC. This chain uses TRBV20-1 with TRBJ2-1; no firm D call. Trimming stripped 3 bases from V and 6 bases from J, with 21 bases between. The CDR3 extends over 16 amino acids. Germline values: CDR1 DFQATT, CDR2 SNEGSKA (reference sequence).

The V gene is TRBV5-1, the J gene TRBJ1-4, with D hard to call. Germline CDR1 is SGHRS and CDR2 is YFSETQ. V lost 2 bases and J 7 bases, leaving 9 bases between the germline ends. The length of the CDR3 is 13 residues. This chain's CDR3 is CASSFGDSEKLFF. The CDR3 bases are TGCGCCAGCAGCTTCGGGGATTCTGAAAAACTGTTTTTT.

In this sample, this clonotype turned up many times. The rearrangement joins TRBV3-1 to TRBJ1-1; a possible D gene is TRBD1 (5 bases). Trimming left V 1 base short and J 4 bases short, with 16 bases between. From germline, CDR1 is LGHDT and CDR2 YNNKEL (reference sequence). This CDR3 spans 16 amino acids. As DNA, the CDR3 is TGTGCCAGCAGCCAAGGCGACAGATCGAAGGGCACTGAAGCTTTCTTT. This gives the protein CASSQGDRSKGTEAFF.

This clonotype was picked up a small number of times. This chain links TRBV10-3 with TRBJ2-5, with 10 bases identical to TRBD1. The germline V gene encodes CDR1 ENHRY and CDR2 SYGVKD. The CDR3 runs to 15 residues. The ends lost 4 bases at V and 4 bases at J; junction bases unmatched: 6. For the CDR3, the DNA is TGTGCCATCAGTGCCTGGGACAGGGGTAGAGAGACCCAGTACTTC. Translated, it gives CAISAWDRGRETQYF.

The chain recombines TRBV12-3 or TRBV12-4 with TRBJ2-7; TRBD2 agrees at 8 bases. The ends lost 4 bases at V and 2 bases at J; junction bases unmatched: 7. The CDR3 has 15 residues. The CDR3 region has the DNA TGTGCCAGCAGTTCCGCGGGAGGCGAGACCTACGAGCAGTACTTC. It specifies CASSSAGGETYEQYF.

The chain carries TRBV7-3 and TRBJ2-7; D ambiguous. With 4 bases removed from V and 6 bases from J, the gap between germline ends came to 13 bases. Germline V gene lookup returns CDR1 SGHTA and CDR2 FQGTGA. CDR3 length: 13 amino acids. Here the CDR3 DNA reads TGTGCCAGCAGCTACGGATTTACGGCCGAGCAGTACTTC. This sequence encodes CASSYGFTAEQYF.

Details on this clonotype: At one end, the junction sequence differs from germline, possibly due to a read error. The J gene is TRBJ2-5, the V gene TRBV29-1; 7 bases are a match to TRBD1. The CDR3 is made up of 13 amino acids. The germline gives CDR1 SQVTM, CDR2 ANQGSEA. CDR3 sequence reads: CSVEGQGEDTQYF. The CDR3 nucleotides are TGCAGCGTTGAAGGACAGGGAGAAGATACCCAGTACTTC.

There are many counts of this clonotype. DNA of the CDR3: TGCAGCGTGCGACGGAGCTCCTACGAGCAGTACTTC. Translating gives CSVRRSSYEQYF. V gene TRBV29-1 combines with J gene TRBJ2-7; D gene unclear. The CDR3 extends over 12 amino acids. V dropped 6 bases and J dropped 0 bases, with 9 bases sitting between them. Germline CDR1 and CDR2: SQVTM and ANQGSEA.

V and J are TRBV11-2 and TRBJ2-1; 11 bases line up with TRBD1. Trimming cost V 6 bases and J 5 bases; bases outside gene matches: 24. The CDR3 is 21 amino acids. Germline CDR1 is SGHAT and CDR2 is FQNNGV. The CDR3 loop is CASSLVGPGQGVPNTDNEQFF. CDR3 in DNA: TGTGCCAGCAGTTTGGTCGGCCCGGGACAGGGGGTCCCGAATACCGACAATGAGCAGTTCTTC. The full variable domain, its missing parts supplied by reference TRBV11-2 and TRBJ2-1, is EAGVAQSPRYKIIEKRQSVAFWCNPISGHATLYWYQQILGQGPKLLIQFQNNGVVDDSQLPKDRFSAERLKGVDSTLKIQPAKLEDSAVYLCASSLVGPGQGVPNTDNEQFFGPGTRLTVL.

This sequence joins TRBV27 and TRBJ2-5; 7 nucleotides agree with TRBD2. This CDR3 is 17 amino acids long. Germline V lookup: CDR1 MNHEY, CDR2 SMNVEV (reference sequence). V dropped 4 bases and J dropped 4; count of bases not matched to a gene: 15. CDR3 coding DNA: TGTGCCAGCAGTTCAACCTTTCCTCTGGGGAGGGGAGAGACCCAGTACTTC. It yields the protein CASSSTFPLGRGETQYF.

This clonotype was seen at least ten times. V and J are TRBV5-1 and TRBJ2-1; perhaps TRBD1 as D (5 bases). Germline lookup yields CDR1 SGHRS and CDR2 YFSETQ. This CDR3 region has 16 residues. V was cut by 0 bases and J by 0 bases, with 10 bases left in between. CDR3 sequence reads: CASSLGGDSSYNEQFF. In DNA, the CDR3 is TGCGCCAGCAGCTTGGGAGGCGACAGCTCCTACAATGAGCAGTTCTTC.